The present entry profiles one T cell receptor (beta chain) with its context. This CDR3 region has 15 residues. Germline V gene sequence: CDR1 LNHDA, CDR2 SQIVND (reference sequence). V lost 2 bases to trimming and J lost 9 bases; unmatched junction nucleotides: 12. This sample is drawn from a study of blood T cell repertoires in COVID-19. Study-wide background: Samples representing acute and convalescent COVID-19 were sourced from the United States, Italy and Spain. Nucleic acid was either cDNA or gDNA, and it came from T cells, B-cell-depleted T cells, or PBMCs.

Per the original methods: It was from reference gene primer amplification that nucleated cell counts were estimated. Repertoires were generated with immunoSEQ multiplex PCR, while TCRdb's copy carries only in-frame clones and drops some. The D gene and trimming were derived from the DNA, and the V and J assignments and clone size from that table. Counted here are 400,000 to 450,000 clones, about nine tenths occurring once; the ten biggest clones make up 1.4%. The sample consisted of peripheral blood. V is TRBV19 and J is TRBJ1-2; 7 nucleotides align to TRBD1. The clonotype was recovered from a woman aged 25 to 39 with active or convalescent COVID-19. As DNA, the CDR3 is TGTGCCAGTAGTATACTCCCGGGACAGCGTGTTAGCTACACCTTC. Translated, it gives CASSILPGQRVSYTF. The whole variable domain, filled in from reference TRBV19 and TRBJ1-2, reads DGGITQSPKYLFRKEGQNVTLSCEQNLNHDAMYWYRQDPGQGLRLIYYSQIVNDFQKGDIAEGYSVSREKKESFPLTVTSAQKNPTAFYLCASSILPGQRVSYTFGSGTRLTVV.